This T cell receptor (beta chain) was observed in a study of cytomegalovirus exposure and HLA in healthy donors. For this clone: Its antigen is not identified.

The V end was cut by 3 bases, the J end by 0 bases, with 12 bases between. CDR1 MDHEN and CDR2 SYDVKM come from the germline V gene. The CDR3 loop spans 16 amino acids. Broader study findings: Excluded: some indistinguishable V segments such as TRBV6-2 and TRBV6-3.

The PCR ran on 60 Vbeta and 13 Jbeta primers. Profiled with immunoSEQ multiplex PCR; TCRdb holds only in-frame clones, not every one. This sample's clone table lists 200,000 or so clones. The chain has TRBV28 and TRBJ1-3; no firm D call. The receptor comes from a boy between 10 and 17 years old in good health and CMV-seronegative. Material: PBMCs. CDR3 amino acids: CASSLLRESSGNTIYF. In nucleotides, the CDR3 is TGTGCCAGCAGTTTGCTGAGGGAGAGCTCTGGAAACACCATATATTTT.